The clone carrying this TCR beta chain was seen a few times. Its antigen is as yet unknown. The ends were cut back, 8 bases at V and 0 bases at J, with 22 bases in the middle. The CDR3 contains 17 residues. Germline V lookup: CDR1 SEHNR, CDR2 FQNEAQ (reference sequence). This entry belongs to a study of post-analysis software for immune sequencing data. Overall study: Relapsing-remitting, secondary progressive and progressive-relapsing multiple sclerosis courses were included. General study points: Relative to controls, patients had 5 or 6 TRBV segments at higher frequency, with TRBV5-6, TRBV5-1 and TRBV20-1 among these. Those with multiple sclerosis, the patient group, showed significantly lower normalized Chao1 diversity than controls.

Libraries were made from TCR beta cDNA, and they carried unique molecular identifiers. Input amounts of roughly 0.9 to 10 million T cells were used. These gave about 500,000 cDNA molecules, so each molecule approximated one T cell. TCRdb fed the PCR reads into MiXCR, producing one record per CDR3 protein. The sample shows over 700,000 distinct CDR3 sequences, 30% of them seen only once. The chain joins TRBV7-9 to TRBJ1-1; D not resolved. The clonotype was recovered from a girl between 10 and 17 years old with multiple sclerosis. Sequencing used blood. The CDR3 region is CASRLREGRFMNTEAFF. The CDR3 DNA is TGTGCCAGCCGTCTTAGGGAGGGCAGGTTCATGAACACTGAAGCTTTCTTT.